This paragraph covers one T cell receptor beta chain sequence. A multiplex PCR was run with 60 Vbeta primers and 13 Jbeta primers. The protocol was immunoSEQ multiplex PCR, while the TCRdb copy is restricted to in-frame clones and leaves out a portion. The sample has 150,000 or so clones; 76% are singletons. This specimen comes from a study of cytomegalovirus exposure and HLA in healthy donors. V gave up 3 bases and J gave up 4 bases, with 16 bases separating them. The CDR3 loop spans 16 amino acids. Per germline, CDR1 MDHEN and CDR2 SYDVKM. The rearrangement joins TRBV28 to TRBJ1-5, with D perhaps matching TRBD1 (5 bases). The receptor was derived from a male donor in good health and CMV-seronegative. The specimen was PBMCs. CDR3 DNA: TGTGCCAGCAGTTTGACCGGCGCAGGGTGGAATCAGCCCCAGCATTTT. The encoded protein is CASSLTGAGWNQPQHF.